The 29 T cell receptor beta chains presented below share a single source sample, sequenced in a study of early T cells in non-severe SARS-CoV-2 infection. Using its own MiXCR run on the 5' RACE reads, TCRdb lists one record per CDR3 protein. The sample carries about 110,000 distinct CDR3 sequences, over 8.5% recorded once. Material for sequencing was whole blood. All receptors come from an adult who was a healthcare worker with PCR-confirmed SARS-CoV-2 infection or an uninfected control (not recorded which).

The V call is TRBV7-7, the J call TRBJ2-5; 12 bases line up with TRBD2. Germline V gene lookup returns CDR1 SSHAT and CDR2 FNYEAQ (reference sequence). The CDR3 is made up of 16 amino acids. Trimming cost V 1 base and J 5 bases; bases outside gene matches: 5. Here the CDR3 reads CASSLGLAGVGETQYF. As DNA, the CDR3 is TGTGCCAGCAGCTTAGGACTAGCGGGAGTCGGGGAGACCCAGTACTTC. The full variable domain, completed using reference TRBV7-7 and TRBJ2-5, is GAGVSQSPRYKVTKRGQDVTLRCDPISSHATLYWYQQALGQGPEFLTYFNYEAQPDKSGLPSDRFSAERPEGSISTLTIQRTEQRDSAMYRCASSLGLAGVGETQYFGPGTRLLVL.

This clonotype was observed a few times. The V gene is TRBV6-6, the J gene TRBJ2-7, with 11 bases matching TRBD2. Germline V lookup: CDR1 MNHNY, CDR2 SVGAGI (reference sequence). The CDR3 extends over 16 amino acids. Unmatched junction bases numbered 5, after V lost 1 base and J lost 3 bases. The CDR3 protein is CASSYLGLAAFYEQYF. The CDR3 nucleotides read TGTGCCAGCAGTTACTTGGGACTAGCGGCTTTCTACGAGCAGTACTTC.

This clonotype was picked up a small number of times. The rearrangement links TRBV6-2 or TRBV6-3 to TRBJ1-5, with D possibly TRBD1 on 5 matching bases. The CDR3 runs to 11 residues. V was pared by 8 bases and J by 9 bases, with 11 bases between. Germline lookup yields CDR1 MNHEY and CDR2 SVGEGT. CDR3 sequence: CASGSGPPQHF. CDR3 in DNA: TGTGCCAGCGGGTCAGGGCCGCCCCAGCATTTT.

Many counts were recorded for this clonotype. The CDR3 region is CSASMPPRAGLGYNEQFF. Written as DNA, the CDR3 is TGCAGTGCCTCAATGCCCCCCCGGGCGGGTCTGGGATACAATGAGCAGTTCTTC. The rearrangement links TRBV20-1 to TRBJ2-1, with D possibly being TRBD2 (5 bases). The CDR3 sequence is 18 residues long. Trimming left V 6 bases short and J 4 bases short, with 28 bases between. Germline V gives CDR1 DFQATT, CDR2 SNEGSKA (reference sequence).

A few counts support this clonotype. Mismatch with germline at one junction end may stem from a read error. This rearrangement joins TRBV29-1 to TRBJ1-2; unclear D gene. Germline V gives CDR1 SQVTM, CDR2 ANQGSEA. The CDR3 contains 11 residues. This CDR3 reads CNVIGNYGYTF. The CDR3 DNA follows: TGCAACGTTATCGGTAACTATGGCTACACCTTC. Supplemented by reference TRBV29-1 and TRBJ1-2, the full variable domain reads SAVISQKPSRDICQRGTSLTIQCQVDSQVTMMFWYRQQPGQSLTLIATANQGSEATYESGFVIDKFPISRPNLTFSTLTVSNMSPEDSSIYLCNVIGNYGYTFGSGTRLTVV.

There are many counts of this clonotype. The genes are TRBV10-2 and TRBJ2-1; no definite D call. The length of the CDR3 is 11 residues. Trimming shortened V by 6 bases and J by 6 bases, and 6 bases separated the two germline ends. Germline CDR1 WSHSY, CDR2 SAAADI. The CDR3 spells CASRIANEQFF. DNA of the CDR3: TGCGCCAGCAGGATAGCCAATGAGCAGTTCTTC.

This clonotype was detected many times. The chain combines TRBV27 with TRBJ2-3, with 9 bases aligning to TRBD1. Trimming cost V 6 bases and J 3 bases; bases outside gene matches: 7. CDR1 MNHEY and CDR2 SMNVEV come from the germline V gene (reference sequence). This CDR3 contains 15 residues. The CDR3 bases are TGTGCCAGCAGGCCACTACAGGGGGCGACAGATACGCAGTATTTT. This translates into CASRPLQGATDTQYF.

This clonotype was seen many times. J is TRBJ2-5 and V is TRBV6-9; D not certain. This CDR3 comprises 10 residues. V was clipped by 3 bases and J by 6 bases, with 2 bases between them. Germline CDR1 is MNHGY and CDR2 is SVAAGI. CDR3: CASSYKTQYF. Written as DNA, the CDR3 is TGTGCCAGCAGTTACAAGACCCAGTACTTC.

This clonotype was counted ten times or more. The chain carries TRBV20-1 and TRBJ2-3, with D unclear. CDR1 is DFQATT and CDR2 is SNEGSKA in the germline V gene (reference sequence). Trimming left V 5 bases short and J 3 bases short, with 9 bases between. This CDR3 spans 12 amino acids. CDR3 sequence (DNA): TGCAGTGCTCGACCCCAGACAGATACGCAGTATTTT. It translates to CSARPQTDTQYF.

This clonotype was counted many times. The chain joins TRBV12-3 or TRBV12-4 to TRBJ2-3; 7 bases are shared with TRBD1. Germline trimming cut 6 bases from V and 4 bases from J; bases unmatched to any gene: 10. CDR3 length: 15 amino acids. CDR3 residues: CASRPGQNTPDTQYF. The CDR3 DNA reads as TGTGCCAGCAGGCCGGGACAGAACACCCCAGATACGCAGTATTTT.

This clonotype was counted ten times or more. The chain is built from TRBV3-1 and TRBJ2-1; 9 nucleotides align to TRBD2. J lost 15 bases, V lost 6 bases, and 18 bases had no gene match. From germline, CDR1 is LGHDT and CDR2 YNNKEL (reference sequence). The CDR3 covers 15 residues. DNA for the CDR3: TGTGCCAGCAGGACCGGAGGTAGCGGGAGTCCCTTAATGTTCTTC. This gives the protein CASRTGGSGSPLMFF.

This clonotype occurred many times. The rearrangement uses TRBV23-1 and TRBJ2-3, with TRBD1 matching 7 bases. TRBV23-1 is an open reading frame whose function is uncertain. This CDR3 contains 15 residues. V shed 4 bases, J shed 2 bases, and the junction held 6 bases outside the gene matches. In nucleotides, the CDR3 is TGCGCCAGCAGTCCTCGACAGGGCCCCACAGATACGCAGTATTTT. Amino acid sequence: CASSPRQGPTDTQYF.

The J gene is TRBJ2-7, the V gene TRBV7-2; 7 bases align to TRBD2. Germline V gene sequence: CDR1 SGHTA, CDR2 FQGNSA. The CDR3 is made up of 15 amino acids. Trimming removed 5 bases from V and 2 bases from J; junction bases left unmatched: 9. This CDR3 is CASSPLSSGTYEQYF. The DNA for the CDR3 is TGTGCCAGCAGCCCACTTAGCAGCGGGACCTACGAGCAGTACTTC.

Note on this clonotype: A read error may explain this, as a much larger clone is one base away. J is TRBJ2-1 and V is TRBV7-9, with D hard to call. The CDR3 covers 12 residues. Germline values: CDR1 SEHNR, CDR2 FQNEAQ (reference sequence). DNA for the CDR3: TGTGCCAGCAGCTTGTCCTACAATGAGCAGCTCTTC. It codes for CASSLSYNEQLF.

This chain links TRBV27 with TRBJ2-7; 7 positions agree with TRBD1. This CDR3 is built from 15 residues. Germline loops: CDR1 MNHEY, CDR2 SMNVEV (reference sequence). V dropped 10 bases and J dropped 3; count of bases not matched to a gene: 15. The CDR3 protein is CATNPPGTADYEQYF. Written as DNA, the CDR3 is TGTGCCACTAACCCGCCCGGGACAGCAGACTACGAGCAGTACTTC.

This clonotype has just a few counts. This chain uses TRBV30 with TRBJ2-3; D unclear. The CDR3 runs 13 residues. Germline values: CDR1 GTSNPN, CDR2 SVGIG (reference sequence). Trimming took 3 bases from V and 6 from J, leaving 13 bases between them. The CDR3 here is CAWSGPRRDTQYF. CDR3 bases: TGTGCCTGGAGCGGGCCCCGGCGGGATACGCAGTATTTT.

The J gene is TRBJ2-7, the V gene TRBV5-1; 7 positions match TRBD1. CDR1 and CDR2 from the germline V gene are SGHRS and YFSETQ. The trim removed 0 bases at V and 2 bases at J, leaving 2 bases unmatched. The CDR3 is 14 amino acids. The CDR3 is CASSLEGQTYEQYF. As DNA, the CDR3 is TGCGCCAGCAGCTTGGAGGGACAGACCTACGAGCAGTACTTC.

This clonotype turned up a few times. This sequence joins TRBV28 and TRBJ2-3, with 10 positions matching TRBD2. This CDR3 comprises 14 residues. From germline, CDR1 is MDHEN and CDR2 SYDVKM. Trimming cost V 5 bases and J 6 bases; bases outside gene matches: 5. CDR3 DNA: TGTGCCAGCAGTCTAGCGGGAGTACTTGATACGCAGTATTTT. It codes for CASSLAGVLDTQYF.

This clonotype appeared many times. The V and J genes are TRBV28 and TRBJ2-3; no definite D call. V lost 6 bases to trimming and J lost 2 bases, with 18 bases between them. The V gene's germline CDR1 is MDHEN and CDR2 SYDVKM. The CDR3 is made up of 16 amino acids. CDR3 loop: CASSTFARALTDTQYF. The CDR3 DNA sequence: TGTGCCAGCAGCACTTTCGCCCGGGCCCTCACAGATACGCAGTATTTT.

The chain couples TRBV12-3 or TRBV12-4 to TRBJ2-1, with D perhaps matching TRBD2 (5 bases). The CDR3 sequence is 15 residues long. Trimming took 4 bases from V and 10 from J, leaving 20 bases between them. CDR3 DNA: TGTGCCAGCAGTTCATCTAGCAGCAGCAAGCCGGAGCAGTTCTTC. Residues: CASSSSSSSKPEQFF.

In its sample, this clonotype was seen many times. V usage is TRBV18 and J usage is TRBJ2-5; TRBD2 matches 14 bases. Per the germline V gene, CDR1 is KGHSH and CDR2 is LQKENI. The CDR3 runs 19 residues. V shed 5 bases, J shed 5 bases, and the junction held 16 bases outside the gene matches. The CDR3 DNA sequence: TGTGCCAGCTCAAGAGGACTAGCGGGAGGAGGTGTCGCGGGGGAGACCCAGTACTTC. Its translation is CASSRGLAGGGVAGETQYF.

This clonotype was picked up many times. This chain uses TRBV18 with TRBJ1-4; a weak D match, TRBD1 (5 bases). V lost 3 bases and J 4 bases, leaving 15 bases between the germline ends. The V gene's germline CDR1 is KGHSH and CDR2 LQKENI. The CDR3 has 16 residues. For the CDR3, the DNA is TGTGCCAGCTCACCGGTGATGGGGGACGTTAATGAAAAACTGTTTTTT. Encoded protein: CASSPVMGDVNEKLFF.

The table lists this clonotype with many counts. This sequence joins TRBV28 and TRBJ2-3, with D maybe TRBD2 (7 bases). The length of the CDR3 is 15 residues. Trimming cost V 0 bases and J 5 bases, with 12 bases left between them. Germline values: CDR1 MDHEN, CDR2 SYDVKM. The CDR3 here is CASSLWRGGKDTQYF. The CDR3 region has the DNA TGTGCCAGCAGTTTATGGAGGGGGGGGAAAGATACGCAGTATTTT.

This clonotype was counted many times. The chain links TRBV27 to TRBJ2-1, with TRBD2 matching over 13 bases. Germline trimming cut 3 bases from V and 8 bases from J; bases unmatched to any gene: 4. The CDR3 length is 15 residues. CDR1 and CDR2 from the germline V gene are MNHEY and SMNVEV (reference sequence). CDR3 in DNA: TGTGCCAGCAGTTTGACTAGCGGGAGGATCGATGAGCAGTTCTTC. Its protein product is CASSLTSGRIDEQFF.

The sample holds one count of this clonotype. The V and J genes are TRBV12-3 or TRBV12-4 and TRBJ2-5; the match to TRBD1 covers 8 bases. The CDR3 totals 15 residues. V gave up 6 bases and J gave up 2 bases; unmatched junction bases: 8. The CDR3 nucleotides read TGTGCCAGCAGATCCGGGACAGGAGTTCAAGAGACCCAGTACTTC. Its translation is CASRSGTGVQETQYF.

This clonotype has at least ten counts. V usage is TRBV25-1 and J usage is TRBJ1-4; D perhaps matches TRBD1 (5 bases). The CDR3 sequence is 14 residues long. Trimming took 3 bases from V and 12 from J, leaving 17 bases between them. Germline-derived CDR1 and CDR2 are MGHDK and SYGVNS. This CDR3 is CASSDQGYPRQLFF. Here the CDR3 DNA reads TGTGCCAGCAGTGATCAGGGATACCCTCGGCAACTGTTTTTT.

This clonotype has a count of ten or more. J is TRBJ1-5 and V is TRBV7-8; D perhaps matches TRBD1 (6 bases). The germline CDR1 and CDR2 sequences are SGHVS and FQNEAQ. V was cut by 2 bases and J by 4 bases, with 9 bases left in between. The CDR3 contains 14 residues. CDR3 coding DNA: TGTGCCAGCAGCTTACAGGGGAGGAATCAGCCCCAGCATTTT. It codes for CASSLQGRNQPQHF.

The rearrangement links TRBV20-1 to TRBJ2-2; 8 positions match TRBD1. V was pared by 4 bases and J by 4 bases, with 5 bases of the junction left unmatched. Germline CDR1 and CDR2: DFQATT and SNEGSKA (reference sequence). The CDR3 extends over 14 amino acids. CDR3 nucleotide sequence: TGCAGTGCTACCGGGACAGGTTTCACCGGGGAGCTGTTTTTT. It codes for CSATGTGFTGELFF.

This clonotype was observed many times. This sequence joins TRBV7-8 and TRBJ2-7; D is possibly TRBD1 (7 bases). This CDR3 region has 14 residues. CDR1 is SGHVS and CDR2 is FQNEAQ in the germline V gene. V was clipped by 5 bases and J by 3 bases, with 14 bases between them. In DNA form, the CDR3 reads TGTGCCAGCAGCCGCGCGGGACAGATCTACGAGCAGTACTTC. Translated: CASSRAGQIYEQYF.